Listed below are T cell receptor beta chains from one sample, sequenced in a study of T cell repertoires in cytomegalovirus infection. MiXCR was run by TCRdb on the reads, yielding one entry per CDR3 protein. This table holds about 180,000 distinct CDR3 sequences, about 15% found once. The specimen was PBMCs. The origin of the receptors is a human donor in good health (CMV status not recorded). Some clones in this sample may be carry-over from other donors' samples. CDR3s include the opening cysteine and the closing phenylalanine or tryptophan. A D gene is named only where the DNA matches it firmly. Clone size appears in some rows only: once, few, many, or a class for an expanded clone.

TRBV7-9,TRBJ2-7,many,-,CASSLREGSRHEQYF,TGTGCCAGCAGCTTACGAGAGGGGAGTCGGCACGAGCAGTACTTC
TRBV28,TRBJ1-2,-,-,CASGRAQGGYTF,TGTGCCAGCGGCAGGGCACAAGGGGGCTACACCTTC
TRBV12-3/TRBV12-4,TRBJ1-1,-,-,CASSLPGRKLFF,TGTGCCAGCAGCCTACCGGGACGTAAGCTTTTCTTT
TRBV19,TRBJ1-2,many,TRBD1,CASSTGDRSPIQLYGYTF,TGTGCCAGTAGTACGGGGGACAGGTCCCCAATCCAACTCTATGGCTACACCTTC
TRBV28,TRBJ2-7,-,TRBD1,CASLMRQGRYEQYF,TGTGCCAGTCTAATGCGACAGGGGCGCTACGAGCAGTACTTC
TRBV29-1,TRBJ2-7,-,-,CSVRPAESYEQYF,TGCAGCGTTCGCCCCGCGGAGTCCTACGAGCAGTACTTC
TRBV6-2/TRBV6-3,TRBJ2-1,-,-,CASSYSYSGAYNEQFF,TGTGCCAGCAGTTACTCGTACAGCGGAGCGTACAATGAGCAGTTCTTC
TRBV14,TRBJ1-1,few,-,CASSQEGGGRNTEAFF,TGTGCCAGCAGCCAAGAAGGGGGGGGCAGAAACACTGAAGCTTTCTTT
TRBV7-2,TRBJ1-2,many,TRBD1,CASSLAGTGPYYGYTF,TGTGCCAGCAGCTTAGCGGGGACAGGGCCCTACTATGGCTACACCTTC
TRBV11-1,TRBJ2-5,few,-,CASSLERVETQYF,TGTGCCAGCAGCTTAGAAAGAGTCGAGACCCAGTACTTC
TRBV28,TRBJ2-5,-,TRBD2,CASSLQSSGGRETQYF,TGTGCCAGCAGTTTACAGTCTAGCGGGGGACGAGAGACCCAGTACTTC
TRBV28,TRBJ1-1,-,-,CASSPSRGSNTEAFF,TGTGCCAGCAGTCCTAGTCGAGGGAGTAACACTGAAGCTTTCTTT
TRBV11-2,TRBJ2-5,few,-,CASSSAEGTQYF,TGTGCCAGCAGCTCCGCGGAAGGGACCCAGTACTTC
TRBV28,TRBJ1-6,many,-,CASSLGSPLHF,TGTGCCAGCAGCTTAGGCTCACCCCTCCACTTT
TRBV7-8,TRBJ1-5,many,-,CASSSTNQPQHF,TGTGCCAGCAGCTCCACGAATCAGCCCCAGCATTTT
TRBV7-6,TRBJ2-7,many,-,CASSWGWGQTYEQYF,TGTGCCAGCAGTTGGGGGTGGGGCCAAACCTACGAGCAGTACTTC
TRBV7-2,TRBJ2-4,many,-,CASSLDVKNIQYF,TGTGCCAGCAGCTTAGATGTCAAAAACATTCAGTACTTC
TRBV6-2/TRBV6-3,TRBJ1-2,few,-,CASSPSGTLNYGYTF,TGTGCCAGCAGTCCCTCTGGAACTTTAAACTATGGCTACACCTTC
TRBV5-1,TRBJ1-2,-,-,CASSLDPNGGYTF,TGCGCCAGCAGCTTGGACCCGAACGGTGGCTACACCTTC
TRBV7-2,TRBJ1-2,many,TRBD1,CASSFARDRGLGYTF,TGTGCCAGCAGCTTTGCCCGGGACAGGGGTTTAGGCTACACCTTC
TRBV7-6,TRBJ2-5,many,-,CASSPMGQRTQYF,TGTGCCAGCAGCCCAATGGGTCAAAGGACCCAGTACTTC
TRBV6-6,TRBJ1-4,-,-,CASSYGPPYGTNEKLFF,TGTGCCAGCAGTTACGGGCCACCTTACGGGACTAATGAAAAACTGTTTTTT
TRBV7-2,TRBJ1-4,many,-,CASSLRRPRGAEKLFF,TGTGCCAGCAGCTTAAGGCGGCCACGAGGGGCTGAAAAACTGTTTTTT
TRBV7-6,TRBJ2-7,-,-,CASSLAHYGQYF,TGTGCCAGCAGCTTAGCGCACTACGGTCAGTACTTC
TRBV12-5,TRBJ2-7,many,TRBD1,CASGETGRLYVGNF,TGTGCTAGTGGTGAGACAGGGCGACTATACGTTGGGAACTTC
TRBV2,TRBJ2-3,-,TRBD2,CASGLAGSTDTQYF,TGTGCCAGCGGACTAGCGGGTAGCACAGATACGCAGTATTTT
TRBV6-1,TRBJ1-5,many,-,CASRDEWSNQPQHF,TGTGCCAGCAGGGACGAATGGAGCAATCAGCCCCAGCATTTT
TRBV7-2,TRBJ2-1,many,TRBD1,CASSPGGLGNEQFF,TGTGCCAGCAGTCCAGGGGGCTTAGGCAATGAGCAGTTCTTC
TRBV6-2/TRBV6-3,TRBJ2-2,-,TRBD2,CASTLAGGPQTGELFF,TGTGCCAGCACTCTAGCGGGAGGGCCTCAGACCGGGGAGCTGTTTTTT
TRBV7-9,TRBJ2-7,many,-,CASSLGYRGTEQYF,TGTGCCAGCAGCTTAGGCTATCGGGGCACCGAGCAGTACTTC
TRBV28,TRBJ2-7,many,TRBD1,CASSSRGFKTYEQYF,TGTGCCAGCAGTTCCAGGGGGTTCAAAACCTACGAGCAGTACTTC
TRBV2,TRBJ2-7,few,TRBD1,CASRDGQGLAYEQYF,TGTGCCAGCAGGGACGGACAGGGATTGGCCTACGAGCAGTACTTC
TRBV12-3/TRBV12-4,TRBJ2-1,few,TRBD1,CASSRITGQGGLIYNEQFF,TGTGCCAGCAGCCGGATAACTGGACAGGGGGGACTCATCTACAATGAGCAGTTCTTC
TRBV7-9,TRBJ2-5,many,-,CASTNEGRGRETQYF,TGTGCCAGCACCAATGAGGGCAGGGGAAGGGAGACCCAGTACTTC
TRBV5-1,TRBJ1-1,many,-,CASSVGQGWTEAFF,TGCGCCAGCAGCGTGGGGCAGGGTTGGACTGAAGCTTTCTTT
TRBV28,TRBJ1-1,-,TRBD1,CASSLYDRVAEAFF,TGTGCCAGCAGTTTATACGACAGGGTGGCGGAAGCTTTCTTT
TRBV28,TRBJ2-6,many,-,CASTAGGPSGANVLTF,TGTGCCAGCACCGCCGGGGGTCCCTCTGGGGCCAACGTCCTGACTTTC
TRBV27,TRBJ2-1,many,TRBD2,CASSFTSGRGRVSYNEQFF,TGTGCCAGCAGTTTTACTAGCGGGAGGGGTAGGGTCTCCTACAATGAGCAGTTCTTC
TRBV20-1,TRBJ2-2,-,-,CSAREFAGTNTGELFF,TGCAGTGCTAGAGAGTTCGCCGGGACGAACACCGGGGAGCTGTTTTTT
TRBV6-2/TRBV6-3,TRBJ2-7,many,-,CASRVGRNSYEQYF,TGTGCCAGCAGGGTGGGACGAAACTCCTACGAGCAGTACTTC
TRBV29-1,TRBJ1-2,-,TRBD1,CSVATGQGNHGYTF,TGCAGCGTTGCGACGGGACAGGGGAACCATGGCTACACCTTC
TRBV12-3/TRBV12-4,TRBJ1-2,many,-,CASSLGGGTNYGYTF,TGTGCCAGCAGTTTAGGCGGCGGAACTAACTATGGCTACACCTTC
TRBV9,TRBJ2-7,few,TRBD1,CASGGTGSYEQYF,TGTGCCAGCGGGGGGACAGGTTCCTACGAGCAGTACTTC
TRBV7-8,TRBJ1-1,many,-,CASSQTGYSTEAFF,TGTGCCAGCAGCCAAACAGGGTACAGCACTGAAGCTTTCTTT
TRBV29-1,TRBJ2-5,-,TRBD1,CSVPDRGQTQYF,TGCAGCGTGCCCGACAGGGGTCAGACCCAGTACTTC
TRBV5-6,TRBJ1-2,many,-,CASSWGAGEGYTF,TGTGCCAGCAGCTGGGGGGCAGGGGAAGGCTACACCTTC
TRBV20-1,TRBJ2-7,-,TRBD2,CSARGLAGSYEQYF,TGCAGTGCTAGGGGACTAGCGGGTTCCTACGAGCAGTACTTC
TRBV6-2/TRBV6-3,TRBJ1-1,few,TRBD1,CASTPGQGRVNTEAFF,TGTGCCAGCACCCCAGGACAGGGGCGGGTGAACACTGAAGCTTTCTTT